Below are 24 T cell receptor beta chains sequenced from a single sample in a study of cytomegalovirus exposure and HLA in healthy donors. PCR primers comprised 60 Vbeta and 13 Jbeta primers. The table came from immunoSEQ multiplex PCR; TCRdb's copy has only in-frame clones and leaves some out. The sample gives 120,000 or so clones, 70% to 85% of which show up once; about 1.8% is in the top ten. Specimen: PBMCs. These receptors were taken from a young man in good health and CMV-seronegative.

Turning to this clone: An end of the junction does not agree with germline; a read error may underlie this. Other DNA variants within this sample encode the same CDR3. The V and J genes are TRBV6-1 and TRBJ1-1; a possible D gene is TRBD1 (6 bases). Germline values: CDR1 MNHNS, CDR2 SASEGT. The CDR3 extends over 14 amino acids. In DNA, the CDR3 is TGCGCCAGCACTTCTACAGGGACGAACACTGAAGCTTTCTTT. The encoded protein is CASTSTGTNTEAFF.

This chain links TRBV4-1 with TRBJ1-2; a weak D match, TRBD1 (5 bases). V was trimmed by 0 bases and J by 8 bases, leaving 10 bases between them. Germline values: CDR1 MGHRA, CDR2 YSYEKL. There are 13 residues in the CDR3. The CDR3 protein is CASSQDSGRGYTF. Here the CDR3 DNA reads TGCGCCAGCAGCCAAGATTCAGGGCGGGGCTACACCTTC.

This rearrangement joins TRBV7-9 to TRBJ1-1; 7 bases align to TRBD1. Germline CDR1 SEHNR, CDR2 FQNEAQ (reference sequence). The CDR3 has 16 residues. After removal of 4 bases from V and 0 bases from J, the junction contained 8 bases not matched to a gene. The CDR3 DNA sequence: TGTGCCAGCAGCTCCGGACAGGCCGTCATGAACACTGAAGCTTTCTTT. Protein product: CASSSGQAVMNTEAFF.

V gene TRBV5-3 combines with J gene TRBJ1-1, with D possibly TRBD1 on 6 matching bases. TRBV5-3 is an open reading frame, and its role is uncertain. The V gene lost 3 bases and the J gene lost 6 bases, with 12 bases spanning the gap. This CDR3 spans 13 amino acids. CDR3 sequence reads: CARSSGTFAEAFF. CDR3 nucleotides: TGTGCCAGAAGCTCGGGGACATTTGCTGAAGCTTTCTTT.

The chain couples TRBV2 to TRBJ2-4; D ambiguous. CDR1 and CDR2 from the germline V gene are SNHLY and FYNNEI. CDR3 length equals 13 residues. V shed 3 bases and J shed 0 bases, with 3 bases lying between them. The CDR3: CASSDKAKNIQYF. CDR3 DNA sequence: TGTGCCAGCAGTGACAAAGCCAAAAACATTCAGTACTTC.

About this clone itself: At one end, the junction sequence differs from germline, possibly due to a read error. The V and J genes are TRBV7-2 and TRBJ1-2; 7 bases map to TRBD1. The CDR3 is 14 residues long. Germline V lookup: CDR1 SGHTA, CDR2 FQGNSA. The CDR3 coding sequence is TGTGCCAGCAGTTTAGACAGGGCTAACTATGGCTACACCTTC. Translation gives CASSLDRANYGYTF.

The gene calls are TRBV11-2 and TRBJ1-1, with D hard to call. CDR3 length: 13 residues. In germline, CDR1 is SGHAT, CDR2 FQNNGV. Trimming took 0 bases from V and 2 from J, leaving 4 bases between them. The CDR3 coding sequence is TGTGCCAGCAGCTTAGATATCAACACTGAAGCTTTCTTT. It yields the protein CASSLDINTEAFF.

Comments on this clone: Its ends do not fully match the called genes, so a read error is possible. The chain employs TRBV7-9 and TRBJ2-5; D perhaps matches TRBD2 (6 bases). The length of the CDR3 is 17 residues. The germline V gene has CDR1 SEHNR and CDR2 FQNEAQ (reference sequence). The CDR3 loop reads CSSSFTPGLQLKETQYF. The CDR3 DNA is TGTTCCAGCAGCTTCACCCCGGGACTCCAATTGAAAGAGACCCAGTACTTC.

V gene TRBV6-1 combines with J gene TRBJ2-3; D might be TRBD2 (6 bases). The germline CDR1 and CDR2 sequences are MNHNS and SASEGT. The V gene lost 6 bases and the J gene lost 4 bases, with 17 bases spanning the gap. CDR3 length: 15 amino acids. The CDR3 nucleotides are TGTGCCAGCAGCCCGGGGCTAGCGTTCGCAGATACGCAGTATTTT. The encoded protein is CASSPGLAFADTQYF.

In this sample, this clone turned up a few times. This sequence joins TRBV6-6 and TRBJ1-1; TRBD1 is a possible D gene (5 bases). This CDR3 region has 14 residues. The V and J ends lost 6 bases and 8 bases respectively, with 19 bases between them. CDR1 is MNHNY and CDR2 is SVGAGI in the germline V gene (reference sequence). DNA for the CDR3: TGTGCCAGCAGGCCGAACCCAGGGAACTCGGAAGCTTTCTTT. Translating gives CASRPNPGNSEAFF.

The rearrangement links TRBV7-6 to TRBJ2-5; 11 nucleotides line up with TRBD2. The V gene's germline CDR1 is SGHVS and CDR2 FNYEAQ. CDR3 length: 16 residues. The ends lost 1 base at V and 4 bases at J; junction bases unmatched: 5. CDR3 sequence reads: CASSLDSGGARETQYF. As DNA, the CDR3 is TGTGCCAGCAGCTTAGATAGCGGGGGGGCCAGAGAGACCCAGTACTTC. Full variable domain (rest looked up from reference TRBV7-6 and TRBJ2-5): GAGVSQSPRYKVTKRGQDVALRCDPISGHVSLYWYRQALGQGPEFLTYFNYEAQQDKSGLPNDRFSAERPEGSISTLTIQRTEQRDSAMYRCASSLDSGGARETQYFGPGTRLLVL.

The chain is built from TRBV9 and TRBJ2-7; TRBD2 agrees at 7 bases. Trimming at V came to 0 bases and at J to 1 base, leaving 4 bases not matched to a gene. The CDR3 has 15 amino acids. The V gene's germline CDR1 is SGDLS and CDR2 YYNGEE. CDR3 bases: TGTGCCAGCAGCGTAGATCCTAGCGGATCCTACGAGCAGTACTTC. Protein sequence: CASSVDPSGSYEQYF.

The chain carries TRBV5-1 and TRBJ2-5, with a possible D match to TRBD1 (5 bases). V was clipped by 0 bases and J by 3 bases, with 9 bases between them. The CDR3 is made up of 14 amino acids. CDR1 and CDR2 from the germline V gene are SGHRS and YFSETQ. The CDR3 sequence: CASSLAGFEETQYF. The CDR3 DNA follows: TGCGCCAGCAGCTTGGCAGGGTTCGAAGAGACCCAGTACTTC.

This clone was recorded a few times. The chain has TRBV19 and TRBJ1-2; 7 bases are shared with TRBD1. V gave up 9 bases and J gave up 1 base; unmatched junction bases: 14. Germline CDR1 is LNHDA and CDR2 is SQIVND (reference sequence). This CDR3 is 16 amino acids long. CDR3 bases: TGTGCCAGCACAACTTCCGCGGGACAGCTTAACTATGGCTACACCTTC. It translates to CASTTSAGQLNYGYTF.

The rearrangement uses TRBV19 and TRBJ1-2, with D uncertain. The CDR3 has 14 amino acids. V gave up 0 bases and J gave up 4 bases, with 9 bases separating them. CDR1 and CDR2 (germline): LNHDA, SQIVND (reference sequence). CDR3 amino acids: CASSIEPRSYGYTF. In nucleotides, the CDR3 is TGTGCCAGTAGTATAGAACCGAGATCCTATGGCTACACCTTC.

The rearrangement uses TRBV19 and TRBJ1-1, with D perhaps TRBD1 (6 bases). This CDR3 is built from 15 residues. With 5 bases removed from V and 1 base from J, the gap between germline ends came to 14 bases. Germline V gene lookup returns CDR1 LNHDA and CDR2 SQIVND (reference sequence). CDR3 protein: CASSPSGGGNTEAFF. The DNA of the CDR3 is TGTGCCAGTAGTCCGTCGGGGGGCGGGAACACTGAAGCTTTCTTT.

The chain links TRBV7-8 to TRBJ2-2, with 7 bases lining up with TRBD1. Germline assignment: CDR1 SGHVS and CDR2 FQNEAQ. The V and J ends lost 4 bases and 3 bases, in that order; junction bases with no gene match: 2. CDR3 length: 14 amino acids. The CDR3 nucleotides read TGTGCCAGCAGCTCTGGGACAGACACCGGGGAGCTGTTTTTT. Translating gives CASSSGTDTGELFF.

In this sample, this clone turned up a few times. The chain joins TRBV7-9 to TRBJ1-1, with TRBD1 identical over 7 bases. CDR3 length: 13 residues. The V gene end was trimmed by 5 bases and the J gene end by 11 bases; junction bases not matched to a gene: 11. Germline CDR1 is SEHNR and CDR2 is FQNEAQ (reference sequence). For the CDR3, the DNA is TGTGCCAGCAGCCTACGACAGGGCGGGGACGCTTTCTTT. Its translation is CASSLRQGGDAFF.

The rearrangement joins TRBV12-5 to TRBJ1-1, with D possibly TRBD1 on 6 matching bases. This CDR3 has 14 residues. Germline values: CDR1 LGHNT, CDR2 FRNRAP. V was cut by 2 bases and J by 4 bases, with 11 bases left in between. The CDR3 DNA reads TGTGCTAGTGGTTTGCAGGGGAGTCGCACTGAAGCTTTCTTT. Amino acid sequence: CASGLQGSRTEAFF.

This chain joins TRBV19 and TRBJ1-1; TRBD1 agrees at 9 bases. The V gene end was trimmed by 4 bases and the J gene end by 6 bases; junction bases not matched to a gene: 6. CDR1 and CDR2 from the germline V gene are LNHDA and SQIVND (reference sequence). The CDR3 loop spans 14 amino acids. The CDR3: CASSTDRGGAEAFF. In DNA, the CDR3 is TGTGCCAGTAGTACGGACAGGGGAGGCGCTGAAGCTTTCTTT.

The gene calls are TRBV6-5 and TRBJ2-7, with 7 positions matching TRBD1. CDR1 and CDR2 from the germline V gene are MNHEY and SVGAGI. CDR3 length equals 15 residues. The V gene end was trimmed by 2 bases and the J gene end by 2 bases; junction bases not matched to a gene: 6. CDR3 sequence: CASSYHRDSAYEQYF. The CDR3 DNA reads as TGTGCCAGCAGTTACCACCGGGACAGCGCCTACGAGCAGTACTTC.

The J gene is TRBJ1-4, the V gene TRBV2; the match to TRBD1 covers 7 bases. The CDR3 runs 15 residues. Germline V gene lookup returns CDR1 SNHLY and CDR2 FYNNEI. After removal of 4 bases from V and 3 bases from J, the junction contained 5 bases not matched to a gene. The CDR3 loop reads CASSGGDRSNEKLFF. Here the CDR3 DNA reads TGTGCCAGCAGTGGGGGGGACAGATCTAATGAAAAACTGTTTTTT.

The rearrangement joins TRBV21-1 to TRBJ1-1. TRBV21-1 is noted as a pseudogene. The CDR3 covers 16 residues. CDR3 in amino acids: CASSTLRGWKNTEAFF. As DNA, the CDR3 is TGTGCCAGCAGCACTCTCCGAGGATGGAAGAACACTGAAGCTTTCTTT.

The V and J genes are TRBV7-2 and TRBJ1-2, with 7 bases lining up with TRBD1. This CDR3 has 16 residues. Germline CDR1 and CDR2: SGHTA and FQGNSA. The ends lost 3 bases at V and 4 bases at J; junction bases unmatched: 11. The CDR3 loop is CASSFRLRNRGYGYTF. The CDR3 DNA reads as TGTGCCAGCAGCTTCCGACTCCGTAACAGGGGCTATGGCTACACCTTC.